This T cell receptor beta chain was captured by sequencing in a study of beta chain features in type 1 diabetes. CDR3 length equals 15 residues. V was shortened by 3 bases and J by 6 bases, with 15 bases between the two germline ends. Germline V CDR1 and CDR2: SGHRS, YFSETQ. Study-level points and caveats: In every one of the four CD4+ subsets, TCRB CDR3s were moderately but significantly shorter in Type 1 diabetes patients.

Expressed TCRB transcripts were sequenced after all isolated RNA was converted to cDNA. Sequencing was performed with immunoSEQ multiplex PCR; in TCRdb, only in-frame clones are kept and a portion is missing. The profile shows some 250,000 clones, more than 11% of them singletons. A note on this clone: Its antigen is not known.

This TCR was sampled from a man aged 25-45 years with type 1 diabetes. The source material was naive CD4+ T cells from blood. V is TRBV5-1 and J is TRBJ1-4, with D uncertain. The CDR3 bases are TGCGCCAGCAGCTCTTCCCCTGGGCCGGATGAAAAACTGTTTTTT. Translating it yields CASSSSPGPDEKLFF.